This is a list of T cell receptor beta chains from one sample in a study of T-cell reconstitution after alpha-beta-depleted transplantation in children. TCRdb reprocessed the PCR reads with MiXCR, giving one entry per CDR3 protein. This sample has approximately 500,000 distinct CDR3 sequences, with roughly 30% found just once. Sequencing was performed on PBMCs, taken before TCRalphabeta/CD19-depleted stem cell transplant. These receptor sequences come from a boy under two years old with Wiskott-Aldrich syndrome, due to receive a stem cell transplant. Each CDR3 is given with its conserved first and last residue. D genes are given only for firm matches. Size is stated for part of the rows, as once, few or many counts, or as a class when the clone is expanded.

V gene: TRBV5-1
J gene: TRBJ1-1
clone size: NA
D gene: NA
CDR3 DNA: TGCGCCAGCAGAACGGACACTGAAGCTTTCTTT
CDR3 protein: CASRTDTEAFF

V gene: TRBV28
J gene: TRBJ1-3
clone size: NA
D gene: NA
CDR3 DNA: TGTGCCAGCAGTATAACAACGATAGCGGGAAACACCATATATTTT
CDR3 protein: CASSITTIAGNTIYF

V gene: TRBV20-1
J gene: TRBJ1-2
clone size: NA
D gene: NA
CDR3 DNA: TGCAGTGCCCCTGACGGACTCTATGGCTACACCTTC
CDR3 protein: CSAPDGLYGYTF

V gene: TRBV5-1
J gene: TRBJ2-3
clone size: NA
D gene: TRBD2
CDR3 DNA: TGCGCCAGCAGCACTTCCGGGACTAGCGGGACAGATACGCAGTATTTT
CDR3 protein: CASSTSGTSGTDTQYF

V gene: TRBV20-1
J gene: TRBJ2-1
clone size: few
D gene: TRBD2
CDR3 DNA: TGCAGTGCTAGAGATTCTAGCGGGGGCATCTCCTACAATGAGCAGTTCTTC
CDR3 protein: CSARDSSGGISYNEQFF

V gene: TRBV5-1
J gene: TRBJ2-1
clone size: NA
D gene: NA
CDR3 DNA: TGCGCCAGCAGCTCCCGGTTCCCCCCCAATGAGCAGTTCTTC
CDR3 protein: CASSSRFPPNEQFF

V gene: TRBV5-1
J gene: TRBJ2-5
clone size: NA
D gene: TRBD2
CDR3 DNA: TGCGCCAGCAGCCCCCAGCTAGCGGGCGGACAAGAGACCCAGTACTTC
CDR3 protein: CASSPQLAGGQETQYF

V gene: TRBV20-1
J gene: TRBJ2-5
clone size: NA
D gene: TRBD2
CDR3 DNA: TGCAGTGCTATCGGGACTAGCGAGGAGACCCAGTACTTC
CDR3 protein: CSAIGTSEETQYF

V gene: TRBV3-1
J gene: TRBJ1-2
clone size: NA
D gene: NA
CDR3 DNA: TGTGCCAGCAGCCAAGAACATGGCTACACCTTC
CDR3 protein: CASSQEHGYTF

V gene: TRBV5-1
J gene: TRBJ2-3
clone size: NA
D gene: TRBD1
CDR3 DNA: TGCGCCAGCAGCTCCGGGACAGTTGTCACAGATACGCAGTATTTT
CDR3 protein: CASSSGTVVTDTQYF

V gene: TRBV27
J gene: TRBJ2-5
clone size: NA
D gene: TRBD2
CDR3 DNA: TGTGCCAGCAGCAAACTAGCGGGAGGGACCCAGTACTTC
CDR3 protein: CASSKLAGGTQYF

V gene: TRBV5-1
J gene: TRBJ1-2
clone size: few
D gene: NA
CDR3 DNA: TGCGCCAGCAGCTTGGAGGGTCACGGCTACACCTTC
CDR3 protein: CASSLEGHGYTF

V gene: TRBV5-1
J gene: TRBJ2-5
clone size: many
D gene: NA
CDR3 DNA: TGCGCCAGCAGCTTGACGTCAGAGACCCAGTACTTC
CDR3 protein: CASSLTSETQYF

V gene: TRBV5-1
J gene: TRBJ2-7
clone size: NA
D gene: NA
CDR3 DNA: TGCGCCAGCAGCTTGGTACGGAGGGACGAGCAGTACTTC
CDR3 protein: CASSLVRRDEQYF

V gene: TRBV12-3/TRBV12-4
J gene: TRBJ2-7
clone size: few
D gene: TRBD2
CDR3 DNA: TGTGCCAGCAGTACTAGCGGGAGATACGAGCAGTACTTC
CDR3 protein: CASSTSGRYEQYF

V gene: TRBV20-1
J gene: TRBJ2-4
clone size: few
D gene: NA
CDR3 DNA: TGCAGTGCTAGCAAGGCAGCAGCCAAAAACATTCAGTACTTC
CDR3 protein: CSASKAAAKNIQYF

V gene: TRBV6-5
J gene: TRBJ2-7
clone size: NA
D gene: NA
CDR3 DNA: TGTGCCAGCAGTTACTCGAAGCGGCACGAGCAGTACTTC
CDR3 protein: CASSYSKRHEQYF

V gene: TRBV10-3
J gene: TRBJ2-7
clone size: few
D gene: NA
CDR3 DNA: TGTGCCATCAGTTGGGCCCAAGAGGGGGGTGAGCAGTACTTC
CDR3 protein: CAISWAQEGGEQYF

V gene: TRBV6-2/TRBV6-3
J gene: TRBJ2-1
clone size: NA
D gene: TRBD2
CDR3 DNA: TGTGCCAGCAGTTACTCACCGGGAGGGCCGTCTCGAGCCGTCTACAATGAGCAGTTCTTC
CDR3 protein: CASSYSPGGPSRAVYNEQFF

V gene: TRBV7-8
J gene: TRBJ2-3
clone size: few
D gene: NA
CDR3 DNA: TGTGCCAGCAGCCTTGCAAAACCGGGACGGGGCGACGATACGCAGTATTTT
CDR3 protein: CASSLAKPGRGDDTQYF

V gene: TRBV2
J gene: TRBJ2-3
clone size: few
D gene: NA
CDR3 DNA: TGTGCCAGCAGTGAAGGACAGCTTTCTAGCACAGATACGCAGTATTTT
CDR3 protein: CASSEGQLSSTDTQYF

V gene: TRBV5-1
J gene: TRBJ2-7
clone size: NA
D gene: TRBD2
CDR3 DNA: TGCGCCAGCAGCTTGGGACTAGCGGCTTCCTACGAGCAGTACTTC
CDR3 protein: CASSLGLAASYEQYF

V gene: TRBV5-1
J gene: TRBJ2-7
clone size: NA
D gene: NA
CDR3 DNA: TGCGCCAGCAGCTTCTCAACCTCACGACATACATACGAGCAGTACTTC
CDR3 protein: CASSFSTSRHTYEQYF

V gene: TRBV3-1
J gene: TRBJ2-1
clone size: few
D gene: TRBD2
CDR3 DNA: TGTGCCAGCAGCCAAGTCTTACTAGCGGGATACACTTACAATGAGCAGTTCTTC
CDR3 protein: CASSQVLLAGYTYNEQFF

V gene: TRBV7-8
J gene: TRBJ2-5
clone size: few
D gene: TRBD2
CDR3 DNA: TGTGCCAGCAGCGCATTCCAGGGACTAGCGGGAGAGACCCAGTACTTC
CDR3 protein: CASSAFQGLAGETQYF

V gene: TRBV20-1
J gene: TRBJ1-5
clone size: NA
D gene: NA
CDR3 DNA: TGCAGTGCTAGAGATGACAGTTTGAGAAATCAGCCCCAGCATTTT
CDR3 protein: CSARDDSLRNQPQHF

V gene: TRBV4-2
J gene: TRBJ2-5
clone size: NA
D gene: NA
CDR3 DNA: TGTGCCAGCAGCCCCCGAGAGTTAGGGGGCCAAGAGACCCAGTACTTC
CDR3 protein: CASSPRELGGQETQYF

V gene: TRBV10-3
J gene: TRBJ2-3
clone size: few
D gene: TRBD2
CDR3 DNA: TGTGCCACATATCCGGGACTAGCAGATACGCAGTATTTT
CDR3 protein: CATYPGLADTQYF

V gene: TRBV4-1
J gene: TRBJ2-5
clone size: NA
D gene: TRBD2
CDR3 DNA: TGCGCCAGCAGCCAAGATCAACTAGCGGGAGGCCAAGAGACCCAGTACTTC
CDR3 protein: CASSQDQLAGGQETQYF

V gene: TRBV12-3/TRBV12-4
J gene: TRBJ2-7
clone size: few
D gene: TRBD2
CDR3 DNA: TGTGCCAGCAGTTTCCCCTATCTAGCGGGAGAGTCCTACGAGCAGTACTTC
CDR3 protein: CASSFPYLAGESYEQYF

V gene: TRBV29-1
J gene: TRBJ2-2
clone size: NA
D gene: TRBD2
CDR3 DNA: TGCAGCGTTGTCGGGAGGGACACCGGGGAGCTGTTTTTT
CDR3 protein: CSVVGRDTGELFF

V gene: TRBV3-1
J gene: TRBJ2-1
clone size: NA
D gene: TRBD2
CDR3 DNA: TGTGCCAGCCAGGGGGGTAGCGGGAGGGCCGATGAGCAGTTCTTC
CDR3 protein: CASQGGSGRADEQFF

V gene: TRBV7-3
J gene: TRBJ2-1
clone size: few
D gene: TRBD2
CDR3 DNA: TGTGCCAGCAGCTACAGACTAGCGGGAGGGCCATGGAATGAGCAGTTCTTC
CDR3 protein: CASSYRLAGGPWNEQFF

V gene: TRBV15
J gene: TRBJ1-4
clone size: NA
D gene: NA
CDR3 DNA: TGTGCCACCAGCAGAGATTTCAGGCATTCAACTAATGAAAAACTGTTTTTT
CDR3 protein: CATSRDFRHSTNEKLFF

V gene: TRBV9
J gene: TRBJ2-5
clone size: few
D gene: TRBD2
CDR3 DNA: TGTGCCAGCAGCGTAACCACCCCTAGCGGGAGGGGGGAGACCCAGTACTTC
CDR3 protein: CASSVTTPSGRGETQYF

V gene: TRBV12-3/TRBV12-4
J gene: TRBJ2-1
clone size: NA
D gene: TRBD2
CDR3 DNA: TGTGCCAGCAGTTTTCGTCTAGCGGGGTTACATGGCAATGAGCAGTTCTTC
CDR3 protein: CASSFRLAGLHGNEQFF

V gene: TRBV5-1
J gene: TRBJ2-1
clone size: few
D gene: NA
CDR3 DNA: TGCGCCAGCAGCTTGTCACAGGTGAATGAGCAGTTCTTC
CDR3 protein: CASSLSQVNEQFF